The sequence of this T cell receptor beta chain was determined in a study of spatial heterogeneity in lung cancer. Study-level results: Resection blood, more than follow-up blood, showed ubiquitous expanded tumor TCRs.

This CDR3 contains 14 residues. The V gene's germline CDR1 is SQVTM and CDR2 ANQGSEA. V trimming: 2 bases; J trimming: 7 bases; junction bases outside the gene matches: 7. This clonotype was seen a single time. Its antigen remains unknown. TCRdb reprocessed the 5' RACE reads via MiXCR and lists one record per CDR3 protein. The sample lists around 4,800 distinct CDR3 sequences, roughly a sixth occurring once. Stated time point: sample taken at primary tumor resection. Whole RNA from tumor, nontumor lung or frozen PBMC was sequenced unsorted. There were some 76 donors, all of them untreated patients with early-stage non-small cell lung cancer.

V is TRBV29-1 and J is TRBJ2-4; 8 nucleotides align to TRBD2. This TCR was sampled from a male donor with early-stage non-small cell lung cancer. The sample was PBMCs, taken at surgery. This CDR3 reads CSVERDGGGNIQYF. The CDR3 coding sequence is TGCAGCGTTGAACGGGATGGCGGGGGGAACATTCAGTACTTC. The entire variable domain, with the rest obtained from reference TRBV29-1 and TRBJ2-4, is as follows: SAVISQKPSRDICQRGTSLTIQCQVDSQVTMMFWYRQQPGQSLTLIATANQGSEATYESGFVIDKFPISRPNLTFSTLTVSNMSPEDSSIYLCSVERDGGGNIQYFGAGTRLSVL.